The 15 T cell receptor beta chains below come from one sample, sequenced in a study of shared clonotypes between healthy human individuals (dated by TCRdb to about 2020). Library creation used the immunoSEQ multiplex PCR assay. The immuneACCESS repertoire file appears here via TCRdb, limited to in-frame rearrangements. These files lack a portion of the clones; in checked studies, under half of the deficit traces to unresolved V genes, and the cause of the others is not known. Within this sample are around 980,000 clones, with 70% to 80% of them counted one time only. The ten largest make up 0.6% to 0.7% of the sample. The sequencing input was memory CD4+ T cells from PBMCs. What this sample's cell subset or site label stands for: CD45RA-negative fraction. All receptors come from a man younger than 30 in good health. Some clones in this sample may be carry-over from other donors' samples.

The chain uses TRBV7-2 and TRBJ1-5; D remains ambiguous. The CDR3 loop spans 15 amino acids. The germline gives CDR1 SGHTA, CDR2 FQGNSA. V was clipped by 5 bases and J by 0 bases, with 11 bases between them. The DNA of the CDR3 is TGTGCCAGCAGCCCTAAGTGGGATAGCAATCAGCCCCAGCATTTT. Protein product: CASSPKWDSNQPQHF. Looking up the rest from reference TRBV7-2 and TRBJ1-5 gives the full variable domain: GAGVSQSPSNKVTEKGKDVELRCDPISGHTALYWYRQSLGQGLEFLIYFQGNSAPDKSGLPSDRFSAERTGGSVSTLTIQRTQQEDSAVYLCASSPKWDSNQPQHFGDGTRLSIL.

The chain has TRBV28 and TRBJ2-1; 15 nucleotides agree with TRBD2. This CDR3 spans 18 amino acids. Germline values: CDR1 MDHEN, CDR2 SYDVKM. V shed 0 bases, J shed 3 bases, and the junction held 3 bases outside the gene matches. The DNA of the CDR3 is TGTGCCAGCAGTTTATGGGCGGGACTAGCGGGAGGCTACAATGAGCAGTTCTTC. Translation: CASSLWAGLAGGYNEQFF.

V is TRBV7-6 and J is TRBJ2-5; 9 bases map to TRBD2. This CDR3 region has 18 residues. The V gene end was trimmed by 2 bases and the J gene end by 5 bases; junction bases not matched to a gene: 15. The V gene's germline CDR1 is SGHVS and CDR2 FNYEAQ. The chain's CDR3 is CASSLLGGGGRAGETQYF. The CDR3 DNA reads TGTGCCAGCAGCTTATTGGGGGGAGGCGGGAGGGCCGGTGAGACCCAGTACTTC.

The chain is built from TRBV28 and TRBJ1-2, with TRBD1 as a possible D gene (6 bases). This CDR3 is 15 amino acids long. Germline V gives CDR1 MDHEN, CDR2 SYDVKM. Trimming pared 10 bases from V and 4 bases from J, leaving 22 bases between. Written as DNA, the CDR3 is TGTGCCATTAGGGGGGTCGGCCGCACTCCCTATGGCTACACCTTC. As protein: CAIRGVGRTPYGYTF.

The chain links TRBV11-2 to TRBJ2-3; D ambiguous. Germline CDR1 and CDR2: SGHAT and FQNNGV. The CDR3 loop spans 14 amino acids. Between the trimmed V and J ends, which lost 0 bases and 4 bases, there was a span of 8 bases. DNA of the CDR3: TGTGCCAGCAGCTTAGACTTGATGCCAGATACGCAGTATTTT. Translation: CASSLDLMPDTQYF.

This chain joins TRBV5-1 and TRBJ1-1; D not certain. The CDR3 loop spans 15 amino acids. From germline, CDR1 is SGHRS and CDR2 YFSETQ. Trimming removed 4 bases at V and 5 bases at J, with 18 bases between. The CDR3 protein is CASSPDGSRKTEAFF. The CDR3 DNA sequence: TGCGCCAGCAGCCCGGACGGCTCAAGAAAGACTGAAGCTTTCTTT.

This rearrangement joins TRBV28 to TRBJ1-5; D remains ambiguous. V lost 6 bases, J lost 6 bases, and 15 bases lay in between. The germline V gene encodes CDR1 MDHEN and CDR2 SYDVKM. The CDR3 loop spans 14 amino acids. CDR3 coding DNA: TGTGCCAGCAGCGAAAACGCCCGGGGTCAGCCCCAGCATTTT. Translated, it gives CASSENARGQPQHF.

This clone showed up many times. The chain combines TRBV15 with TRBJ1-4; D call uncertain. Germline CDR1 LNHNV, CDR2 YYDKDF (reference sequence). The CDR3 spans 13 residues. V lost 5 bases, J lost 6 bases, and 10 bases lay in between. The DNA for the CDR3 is TGTGCCACCAGCCTACGGGTAGATGAAAAACTGTTTTTT. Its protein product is CATSLRVDEKLFF.

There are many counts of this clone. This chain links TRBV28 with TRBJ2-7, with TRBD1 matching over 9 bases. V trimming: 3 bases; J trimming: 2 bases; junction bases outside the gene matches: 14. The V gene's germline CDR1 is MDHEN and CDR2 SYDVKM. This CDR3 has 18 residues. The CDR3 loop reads CASSFTYGTGLETYEQYF. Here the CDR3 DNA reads TGTGCCAGCAGTTTTACTTACGGGACAGGGTTGGAAACCTACGAGCAGTACTTC.

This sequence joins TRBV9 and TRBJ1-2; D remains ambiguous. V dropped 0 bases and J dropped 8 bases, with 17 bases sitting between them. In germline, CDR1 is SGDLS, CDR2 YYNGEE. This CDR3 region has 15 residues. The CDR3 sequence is CASSVEDAPSRGYTF. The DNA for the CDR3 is TGTGCCAGCAGCGTAGAGGACGCACCATCGAGGGGCTACACCTTC.

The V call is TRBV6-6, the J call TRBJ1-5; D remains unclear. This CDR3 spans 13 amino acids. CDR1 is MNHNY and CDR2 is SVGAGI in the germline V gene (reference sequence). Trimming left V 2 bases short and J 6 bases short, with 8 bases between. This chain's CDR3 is CASSYESGQPQHF. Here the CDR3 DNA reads TGTGCCAGCAGTTACGAGAGCGGTCAGCCCCAGCATTTT.

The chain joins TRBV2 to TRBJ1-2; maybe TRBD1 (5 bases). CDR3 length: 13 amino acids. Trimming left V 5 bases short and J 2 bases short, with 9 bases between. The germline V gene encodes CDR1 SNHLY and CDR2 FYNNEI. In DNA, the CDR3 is TGTGCCAGCAGTCTAGGGGAAAACTATGGCTACACCTTC. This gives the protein CASSLGENYGYTF.

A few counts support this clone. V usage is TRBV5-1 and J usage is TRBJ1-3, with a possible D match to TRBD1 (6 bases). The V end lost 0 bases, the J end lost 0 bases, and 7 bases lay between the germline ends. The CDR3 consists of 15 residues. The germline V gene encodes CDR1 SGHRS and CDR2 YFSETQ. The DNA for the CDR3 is TGCGCCAGCAGCTTGGAAGGGGGCTCTGGAAACACCATATATTTT. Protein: CASSLEGGSGNTIYF.

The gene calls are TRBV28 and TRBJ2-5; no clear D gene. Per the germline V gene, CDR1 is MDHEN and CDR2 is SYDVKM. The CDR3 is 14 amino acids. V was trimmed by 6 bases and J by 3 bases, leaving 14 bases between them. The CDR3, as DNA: TGTGCCAGCAGCCGTGGGTCTAGGGAAGAGACCCAGTACTTC. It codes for CASSRGSREETQYF.

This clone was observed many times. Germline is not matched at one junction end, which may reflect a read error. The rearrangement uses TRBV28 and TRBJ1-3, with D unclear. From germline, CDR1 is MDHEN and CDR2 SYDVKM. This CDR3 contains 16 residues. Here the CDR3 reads CASTLGGFASGNTIYF. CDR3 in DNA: TGTGCCAGCACTTTAGGTGGCTTCGCCTCTGGAAACACCATATATTTT.